The 22 T cell receptor beta chains below were found in one sample sequenced in a study of cytomegalovirus exposure and HLA in healthy donors. PCR primers comprised 60 Vbeta and 13 Jbeta primers. Method: immunoSEQ multiplex PCR; TCRdb's copy keeps in-frame clones and lacks some. The sample has about 160,000 clones; about 80% are singletons. The sample comprised PBMCs. These receptors all come from a man aged 40-50 years in good health and CMV-seropositive.

The rearrangement links TRBV2 to TRBJ2-1, with 7 bases lining up with TRBD1. This CDR3 has 15 amino acids. V gave up 5 bases and J gave up 4 bases; unmatched junction bases: 8. Germline assignment: CDR1 SNHLY and CDR2 FYNNEI. The CDR3 sequence: CASSKQGSSYNEQFF. In DNA form, the CDR3 reads TGTGCCAGCAGTAAACAGGGGTCGTCTTACAATGAGCAGTTCTTC.

This chain links TRBV7-2 with TRBJ2-7; TRBD1 might be the D (6 bases). This CDR3 region has 14 residues. CDR1 is SGHTA and CDR2 is FQGNSA in the germline V gene. V was clipped by 5 bases and J by 6 bases, with 17 bases between them. The CDR3 DNA reads as TGTGCCAGCAGCCGGTCGACAGGCCCCATCGAGCAGTACTTC. As protein: CASSRSTGPIEQYF.

This chain uses TRBV19 with TRBJ2-3, with 7 positions matching TRBD2. The V gene end was trimmed by 3 bases and the J gene end by 3 bases; junction bases not matched to a gene: 6. The CDR3 is made up of 15 amino acids. Germline CDR1 and CDR2: LNHDA and SQIVND (reference sequence). The CDR3 sequence is CASSIGGERTDTQYF. CDR3 DNA: TGTGCCAGTAGTATTGGGGGGGAGAGAACAGATACGCAGTATTTT.

Concerning this clone: Other nucleotide sequences from this sample produce the same CDR3. CDR3 sequence reads: CASSLAGGRHNEQFF. The CDR3 bases are TGCGCCAGCAGCTTGGCCGGGGGGCGACACAATGAGCAGTTCTTC. The chain couples TRBV5-1 to TRBJ2-1; possible D gene TRBD2, 7 bases. Germline CDR1 and CDR2: SGHRS and YFSETQ. V lost 0 bases, J lost 5 bases, and 12 bases lay in between. The CDR3 has 15 amino acids.

The chain links TRBV10-2 to TRBJ2-1, with D hard to call. V lost 0 bases and J lost 14, with 11 bases in between. The CDR3 loop spans 12 amino acids. Germline V gives CDR1 WSHSY, CDR2 SAAADI. The CDR3 nucleotides read TGCGCCAGCAGTGAGTCGATTTCCCGGGAGTTCTTC. It codes for CASSESISREFF.

V and J are TRBV2 and TRBJ2-5, with D perhaps TRBD2 (6 bases). V lost 4 bases and J lost 1, with 7 bases in between. CDR1 is SNHLY, CDR2 FYNNEI, per germline. This CDR3 has 13 amino acids. This chain's CDR3 is CASSVTSQETQYF. For the CDR3, the DNA is TGTGCCAGCAGTGTGACTAGCCAAGAGACCCAGTACTTC.

V is TRBV11-2 and J is TRBJ2-1; TRBD1 agrees at 7 bases. CDR3 length equals 15 residues. V shed 7 bases and J 9 bases; nucleotides not matched to a gene: 15. Germline lookup yields CDR1 SGHAT and CDR2 FQNNGV. Here the CDR3 DNA reads TGTGCCAGCACCAAGGGACAGATAGCTCTAGGTGAGCAGTTCTTC. As protein: CASTKGQIALGEQFF.

This clone was seen only a few times. The J gene is TRBJ2-2, the V gene TRBV2, with D possibly being TRBD1 (6 bases). CDR3 length: 15 residues. V was trimmed by 7 bases and J by 0 bases, leaving 12 bases between them. In germline, CDR1 is SNHLY, CDR2 FYNNEI. The CDR3 DNA reads TGTGCCAGCACCAATGCAGGGGCGAACACCGGGGAGCTGTTTTTT. Translation gives CASTNAGANTGELFF.

This clone was seen a few times. The chain joins TRBV4-1 to TRBJ2-7; a possible D gene is TRBD1 (6 bases). V was shortened by 5 bases and J by 2 bases, with 16 bases between the two germline ends. Looked up from germline, CDR1 is MGHRA and CDR2 is YSYEKL. This CDR3 contains 15 residues. In DNA form, the CDR3 reads TGCGCCAGCAGCTCCGGACCAGGGGCAACCTACGAGCAGTACTTC. This sequence encodes CASSSGPGATYEQYF.

The gene calls are TRBV7-2 and TRBJ2-1, with D maybe TRBD2 (6 bases). CDR1 SGHTA and CDR2 FQGNSA come from the germline V gene. The CDR3 totals 13 residues. The V and J ends lost 8 bases and 3 bases respectively, with 11 bases between them. CDR3 region: CASAEGSYNEQFF. CDR3 DNA: TGTGCCAGCGCGGAGGGGAGCTACAATGAGCAGTTCTTC.

The chain is built from TRBV13 and TRBJ2-3; 9 nucleotides line up with TRBD2. Trimming removed 4 bases from V and 2 bases from J; junction bases left unmatched: 4. CDR1 and CDR2 (germline): PRHDT, FYEKMQ (reference sequence). The CDR3 consists of 15 residues. CDR3 residues: CASSSRLAVTDTQYF. CDR3 DNA: TGTGCCAGCAGCTCTCGACTAGCGGTCACAGATACGCAGTATTTT.

This clone has more than one count but fewer than ten. The V gene is TRBV28, the J gene TRBJ1-2, with 8 bases identical to TRBD1. With 9 bases clipped from V and 1 base from J, the junction kept 10 bases outside the gene matches. Germline V gene lookup returns CDR1 MDHEN and CDR2 SYDVKM. There are 15 residues in the CDR3. CDR3 coding DNA: TGTGCCAGTTCCAGGGGGCGTCCGGATAACTATGGCTACACCTTC. Residues: CASSRGRPDNYGYTF.

The V and J genes are TRBV4-1 and TRBJ1-2; D not resolved. The CDR3 sequence is 15 residues long. Germline V lookup: CDR1 MGHRA, CDR2 YSYEKL. V lost 2 bases and J 5 bases, leaving 15 bases between the germline ends. The CDR3 spells CASSQSQGWEYGYTF. The CDR3 nucleotides read TGCGCCAGCAGCCAAAGCCAAGGATGGGAGTATGGCTACACCTTC.

This clone was detected once. The rearrangement joins TRBV7-9 to TRBJ2-1, with TRBD2 matching 8 bases. The V and J ends lost 6 bases and 6 bases, in that order; junction bases with no gene match: 10. Germline assignment: CDR1 SEHNR and CDR2 FQNEAQ (reference sequence). The CDR3 totals 15 residues. The CDR3 sequence: CASRHAGTSGNEQFF. The CDR3 bases are TGTGCCAGCAGACATGCCGGGACTAGTGGCAATGAGCAGTTCTTC.

The V call is TRBV28, the J call TRBJ1-5; the match to TRBD1 covers 8 bases. V gave up 8 bases and J gave up 7 bases; unmatched junction bases: 7. Per germline, CDR1 MDHEN and CDR2 SYDVKM. This CDR3 region has 13 residues. The CDR3 nucleotides are TGTGCCAGCCGCTGGACAGGGAGGCAGCCCCAGCATTTT. As protein: CASRWTGRQPQHF.

This clone has only a few counts. This chain links TRBV15 with TRBJ2-7, with 8 nucleotides matching TRBD1. The germline V gene has CDR1 LNHNV and CDR2 YYDKDF (reference sequence). Germline trimming cut 1 base from V and 2 bases from J; bases unmatched to any gene: 7. The CDR3 contains 16 residues. CDR3 region: CATSRGVQGEAYEQYF. CDR3 bases: TGTGCCACCAGCAGAGGGGTACAGGGGGAAGCCTACGAGCAGTACTTC.

The chain combines TRBV6-5 with TRBJ1-1, with D unresolved. V was shortened by 2 bases and J by 3 bases, with 13 bases between the two germline ends. The CDR3 loop spans 15 amino acids. CDR1 is MNHEY and CDR2 is SVGAGI in the germline V gene. The CDR3 DNA reads TGTGCCAGCAGTTACGCGGGCTTCAAGGACACTGAAGCTTTCTTT. Translation gives CASSYAGFKDTEAFF.

The chain recombines TRBV4-1 with TRBJ1-2; no clear D gene. CDR1 is MGHRA and CDR2 is YSYEKL in the germline V gene. The CDR3 is made up of 14 amino acids. V gave up 0 bases and J gave up 4 bases, with 9 bases separating them. The CDR3: CASSQDLGFYGYTF. The CDR3 DNA sequence: TGCGCCAGCAGCCAAGATCTGGGCTTCTATGGCTACACCTTC.

The chain recombines TRBV6-4 with TRBJ2-2, with 7 positions matching TRBD2. The CDR3 totals 15 residues. Germline trimming cut 6 bases from V and 1 base from J; bases unmatched to any gene: 5. Germline V gene sequence: CDR1 MRHNA, CDR2 SNTAGT. The CDR3 loop is CASRKLAENTGELFF. The CDR3 bases are TGTGCCAGCAGGAAGCTAGCGGAGAACACCGGGGAGCTGTTTTTT.

V and J are TRBV28 and TRBJ2-7, with 11 bases lining up with TRBD1. With 5 bases clipped from V and 4 bases from J, the junction kept 7 bases outside the gene matches. In germline, CDR1 is MDHEN, CDR2 SYDVKM. The CDR3 contains 15 residues. This chain's CDR3 is CASSPIGQGAYEQYF. In DNA form, the CDR3 reads TGTGCCAGCAGTCCAATCGGACAGGGGGCATACGAGCAGTACTTC. The variable domain in full, completed from reference TRBV28 and TRBJ2-7, reads DVKVTQSSRYLVKRTGEKVFLECVQDMDHENMFWYRQDPGLGLRLIYFSYDVKMKEKGDIPEGYSVSREKKERFSLILESASTNQTSMYLCASSPIGQGAYEQYFGPGTRLTVT.

The chain combines TRBV28 with TRBJ1-2; a weak D match, TRBD1 (5 bases). The germline V gene has CDR1 MDHEN and CDR2 SYDVKM. Trimming removed 7 bases from V and 2 bases from J, with 14 bases in between. The CDR3 extends over 14 amino acids. CDR3: CASTQGQQNYGYTF. The CDR3 DNA reads TGTGCCAGCACCCAAGGACAACAGAACTATGGCTACACCTTC.

The chain links TRBV5-6 to TRBJ2-1; 7 positions match TRBD2. The CDR3 covers 13 residues. V lost 4 bases to trimming and J lost 15 bases; unmatched junction nucleotides: 13. Looked up from germline, CDR1 is SGHDT and CDR2 is YYEEEE. CDR3 loop: CASSPLLASDRFF. For the CDR3, the DNA is TGTGCCAGCAGCCCTTTACTAGCGTCCGACCGGTTCTTC.